The entry below gives a single TCR beta chain sequence along with its context. The antigen remains unidentified. The CDR3 is 15 amino acids. The germline V gene encodes CDR1 LGHNA and CDR2 YSLEER. V lost 1 base and J lost 6; bases outside the gene matches: 1. This record comes from a study of cytomegalovirus exposure and HLA in healthy donors. The study's findings and limits: Accurate prediction of most subjects' HLA-A and HLA-B alleles from TCR beta sequences was reported. V- and J-gene trimming in TCR beta was tied to a missense DCLRE1C variant by an analysis performed later.

Researchers ran the PCR with 60 Vbeta and 13 Jbeta primers. Original data processing: A later analysis counted 70 million to 85 million unique TCR beta chains, some 11 million shared. The table came from immunoSEQ multiplex PCR; TCRdb's copy has only in-frame clones and leaves some out. From that table come the V and J calls and clone size; the DNA was used to work out D and trimming. The sample shows over 75,000 clones, approximately 80% of them seen only once. The chain couples TRBV4-3 to TRBJ2-7; 15 bases map to TRBD2. This sequence originates from a man younger than 45 in good health and CMV-seropositive. The sequenced sample was PBMCs. Here the CDR3 DNA reads TGCGCCAGCAGCCAAGGGACTAGCGGGAGGGGCGAGCAGTACTTC. It yields the protein CASSQGTSGRGEQYF.